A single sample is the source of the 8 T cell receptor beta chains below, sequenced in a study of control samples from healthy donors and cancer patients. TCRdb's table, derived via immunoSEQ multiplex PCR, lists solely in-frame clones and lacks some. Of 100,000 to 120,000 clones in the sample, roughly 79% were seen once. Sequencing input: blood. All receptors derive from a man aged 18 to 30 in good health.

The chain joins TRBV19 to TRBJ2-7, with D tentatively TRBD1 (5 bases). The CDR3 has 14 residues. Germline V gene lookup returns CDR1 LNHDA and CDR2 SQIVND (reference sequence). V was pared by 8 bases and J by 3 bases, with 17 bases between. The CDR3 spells CASPKVAGRYEQYV. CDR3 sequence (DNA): TGTGCCAGTCCGAAGGTGGCAGGGCGCTACGAGCAGTACGTC.

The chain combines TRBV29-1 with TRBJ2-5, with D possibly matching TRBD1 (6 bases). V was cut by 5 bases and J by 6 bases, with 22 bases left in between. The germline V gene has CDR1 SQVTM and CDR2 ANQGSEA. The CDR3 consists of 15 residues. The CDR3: CSVSLRDKERKTQYF. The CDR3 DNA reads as TGCAGCGTTAGTCTAAGGGACAAAGAGCGAAAGACCCAGTACTTC. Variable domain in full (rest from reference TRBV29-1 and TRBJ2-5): SAVISQKPSRDICQRGTSLTIQCQVDSQVTMMFWYRQQPGQSLTLIATANQGSEATYESGFVIDKFPISRPNLTFSTLTVSNMSPEDSSIYLCSVSLRDKERKTQYFGPGTRLLVL.

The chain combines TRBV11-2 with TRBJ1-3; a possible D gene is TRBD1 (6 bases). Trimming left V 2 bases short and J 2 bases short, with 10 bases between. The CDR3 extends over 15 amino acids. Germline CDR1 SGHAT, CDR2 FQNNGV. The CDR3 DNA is TGTGCCAGCAGCTTAAGTCAGGGGACTGGAAACACCATATATTTT. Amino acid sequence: CASSLSQGTGNTIYF.

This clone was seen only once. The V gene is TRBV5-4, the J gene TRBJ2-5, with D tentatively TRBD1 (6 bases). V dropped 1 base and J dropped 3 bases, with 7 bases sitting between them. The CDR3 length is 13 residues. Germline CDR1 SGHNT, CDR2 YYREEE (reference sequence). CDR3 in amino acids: CASSLSGEETQYF. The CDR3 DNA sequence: TGTGCCAGCAGCTTGTCAGGGGAAGAGACCCAGTACTTC. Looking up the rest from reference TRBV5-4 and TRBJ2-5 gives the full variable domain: ETGVTQSPTHLIKTRGQQVTLRCSSQSGHNTVSWYQQALGQGPQFIFQYYREEENGRGNFPPRFSGLQFPNYSSELNVNALELDDSALYLCASSLSGEETQYFGPGTRLLVL.

The CDR3 nucleotides read TGTGCCAGCAGCTTGGCCTCAAACAGGGCGGGGGCCAACGTCCTGACTTTC. Translating gives CASSLASNRAGANVLTF. V is TRBV7-2 and J is TRBJ2-6, with D perhaps TRBD1 (6 bases). Trimming pared 3 bases from V and 4 bases from J, leaving 16 bases between. CDR3 length: 17 amino acids. CDR1 is SGHTA, CDR2 FQGNSA, per germline.

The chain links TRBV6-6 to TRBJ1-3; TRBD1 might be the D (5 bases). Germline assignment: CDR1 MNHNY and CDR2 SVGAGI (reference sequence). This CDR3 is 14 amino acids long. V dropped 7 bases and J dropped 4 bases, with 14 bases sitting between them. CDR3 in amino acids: CASIPGSTGNTIYF. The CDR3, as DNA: TGTGCCAGCATCCCAGGGTCCACCGGAAACACCATATATTTT.

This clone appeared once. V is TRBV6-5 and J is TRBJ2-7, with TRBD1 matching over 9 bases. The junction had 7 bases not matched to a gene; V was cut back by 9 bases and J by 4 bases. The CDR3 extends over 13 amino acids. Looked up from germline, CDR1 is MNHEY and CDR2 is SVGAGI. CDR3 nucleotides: TGTGCCAGTGGGGGACAGGGCCGTTACGAGCAGTACGTC. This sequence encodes CASGGQGRYEQYV.

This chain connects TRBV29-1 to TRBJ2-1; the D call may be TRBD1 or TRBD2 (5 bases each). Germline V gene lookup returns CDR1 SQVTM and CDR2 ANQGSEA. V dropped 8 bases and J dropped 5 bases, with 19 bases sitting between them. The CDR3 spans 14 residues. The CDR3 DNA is TGCAGCCTCGTCCGGGACGGATACAACAATGAGCAGTTCTTC. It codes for CSLVRDGYNNEQFF.